Presented here are 30 T cell receptor beta chains from one specimen sequenced in a study of molecular identifiers for immune sequencing clone quantification. MiXCR was run by TCRdb on the PCR reads, yielding one entry per CDR3 protein. The table has approximately 35,000 distinct CDR3 sequences, under 20% seen once; the top ten hold roughly 1%. The sequencing input was naive CD8+ T cells from blood, with Jurkat cell RNA spiked in. Indicated subset: FACS-sorted CD8+CD4-CCR7+CD45RA+ naive T cells. These receptors came from a human donor in good health. Some libraries in this study had Jurkat cell RNA spiked in.

J is TRBJ1-4 and V is TRBV7-6; TRBD1 agrees at 11 bases. The V segment lost 5 bases and the J segment 7 bases; nucleotides outside the gene matches: 3. CDR1 SGHVS and CDR2 FNYEAQ come from the germline V gene. This CDR3 is built from 14 residues. For the CDR3, the DNA is TGTGCCAGCAGCGAGGACAGGGGGCTTGAAAAACTGTTTTTT. Amino acid sequence: CASSEDRGLEKLFF.

This clonotype showed up just a few times. The gene calls are TRBV5-1 and TRBJ1-1; a weak D match, TRBD1 (5 bases). From germline, CDR1 is SGHRS and CDR2 YFSETQ. This CDR3 is 14 amino acids long. V was pared by 1 base and J by 1 base, with 8 bases between. The CDR3 sequence: CASSLTGSNTEAFF. The CDR3 DNA sequence: TGCGCCAGCAGCTTGACAGGATCGAACACTGAAGCTTTCTTT.

This clonotype was counted a few times. CDR3 nucleotide sequence: TGTGCCAGCAGTTACCCCAATACCGAGCAGTACTTC. Protein: CASSYPNTEQYF. The chain carries TRBV6-6 and TRBJ2-7; D remains ambiguous. V was pared by 2 bases and J by 6 bases, with 8 bases between. The CDR3 runs 12 residues. CDR1 MNHNY and CDR2 SVGAGI come from the germline V gene (reference sequence).

This clonotype has a count of ten or more. The rearrangement uses TRBV5-1 and TRBJ2-3; D is undetermined. The ends were cut back, 2 bases at V and 4 bases at J, with 5 bases in the middle. Germline V gene sequence: CDR1 SGHRS, CDR2 YFSETQ. The CDR3 extends over 12 amino acids. CDR3 coding DNA: TGCGCCAGCAGCTTTTTATCAGATACGCAGTATTTT. It codes for CASSFLSDTQYF.

The table lists this clonotype with many counts. This rearrangement joins TRBV19 to TRBJ2-1; tentative D call: TRBD1 (6 bases). This CDR3 region has 16 residues. Trimming shortened V by 3 bases and J by 1 base, and 13 bases separated the two germline ends. The germline V gene has CDR1 LNHDA and CDR2 SQIVND (reference sequence). The CDR3 region is CASSIATGLSYNEQFF. The DNA of the CDR3 is TGTGCCAGTAGTATCGCAACAGGGCTTTCCTACAATGAGCAGTTCTTC.

This clonotype came up once. This clone may be a read error of a much larger clone one base away. V is TRBV7-8 and J is TRBJ2-7; D gene ambiguous. This CDR3 has 12 amino acids. V was shortened by 5 bases and J by 6 bases, with 11 bases between the two germline ends. From germline, CDR1 is SGHVS and CDR2 FQNEAQ. Here the CDR3 reads CASSIGLLEQYF. The CDR3 DNA reads as TGTGCCAGCAGCATAGGGCTGCTCGAGCAGTACTTC.

This clonotype was observed at least ten times. V usage is TRBV28 and J usage is TRBJ2-7, with D perhaps TRBD1 or TRBD2 (5 bases each). This CDR3 contains 12 residues. Per germline, CDR1 MDHEN and CDR2 SYDVKM. Trimming left V 11 bases short and J 4 bases short, with 15 bases between. The chain's CDR3 is CACRDGSYEQYF. The CDR3 DNA reads TGTGCCTGCCGGGACGGGTCGTACGAGCAGTACTTC.

The table lists this clonotype with many counts. The V gene is TRBV7-2, the J gene TRBJ2-7, with D unclear. V shed 4 bases and J shed 5 bases, with 12 bases lying between them. Germline-derived CDR1 and CDR2 are SGHTA and FQGNSA. The length of the CDR3 is 13 residues. CDR3 sequence (DNA): TGTGCCAGCAGCTACGAGGTTTGGGACGAGCAGTACTTC. Its translation: CASSYEVWDEQYF. The variable domain in full, with the rest retrieved from reference TRBV7-2 and TRBJ2-7, is GAGVSQSPSNKVTEKGKDVELRCDPISGHTALYWYRQSLGQGLEFLIYFQGNSAPDKSGLPSDRFSAERTGGSVSTLTIQRTQQEDSAVYLCASSYEVWDEQYFGPGTRLTVT.

This clonotype was seen ten or more times. The chain is built from TRBV4-3 and TRBJ2-7; 9 bases line up with TRBD1. CDR1 and CDR2 from the germline V gene are LGHNA and YSLEER. V shed 4 bases and J 0 bases; nucleotides not matched to a gene: 4. The CDR3 length is 15 residues. CDR3 nucleotide sequence: TGCGCCAGCAGCCCCTCGGGACAGGGCTCCTACGAGCAGTACTTC. Translating it yields CASSPSGQGSYEQYF.

This clonotype was detected a few times. The chain couples TRBV10-3 to TRBJ2-7, with 10 bases identical to TRBD2. The germline CDR1 and CDR2 sequences are ENHRY and SYGVKD. This CDR3 is built from 15 residues. V lost 0 bases, J lost 7 bases, and 6 bases stayed unmatched. The CDR3: CAISESLAGAGEQYF. In DNA form, the CDR3 reads TGTGCCATCAGTGAGTCTCTAGCGGGAGCTGGGGAGCAGTACTTC.

In its sample, this clonotype was seen many times. V and J are TRBV6-5 and TRBJ2-2; weak D call: TRBD2 (5 bases). CDR3 size: 16 residues. Germline assignment: CDR1 MNHEY and CDR2 SVGAGI. Trimming took 1 base from V and 0 from J, leaving 9 bases between them. The CDR3 region is CASSYFAGANTGELFF. The CDR3 bases are TGTGCCAGCAGTTACTTTGCGGGCGCGAACACCGGGGAGCTGTTTTTT.

This clonotype came up many times. V and J are TRBV6-1 and TRBJ1-5; 7 bases map to TRBD1. The trim removed 8 bases at V and 4 bases at J, leaving 8 bases unmatched. The CDR3 consists of 14 residues. Germline values: CDR1 MNHNS, CDR2 SASEGT. The CDR3: CASGETGLNQPQHF. Here the CDR3 DNA reads TGTGCCAGCGGGGAGACAGGGCTGAATCAGCCCCAGCATTTT.

As concerns this clonotype: This may be a read error, as it is one base from a much larger clone. The chain employs TRBV13 and TRBJ2-5; TRBD2 aligns across 7 bases. Germline trimming cut 5 bases from V and 4 bases from J; bases unmatched to any gene: 10. Looked up from germline, CDR1 is PRHDT and CDR2 is FYEKMQ (reference sequence). CDR3 length: 15 residues. CDR3 region: CASSTTSRTPETQYF. The CDR3 nucleotides read TGTGCCAGCAGCACGACTAGCAGGACCCCAGAGACCCAGTACTTC.

This clonotype has at least ten counts. V and J are TRBV2 and TRBJ2-3, with D unclear. The CDR3 consists of 15 residues. Germline CDR1 reads SNHLY; CDR2 reads FYNNEI. V lost 1 base and J 6 bases, leaving 14 bases between the germline ends. The CDR3 nucleotides are TGTGCCAGCAGTGAAGGAAGGGCCAAGACGGATACGCAGTATTTT. Amino acid sequence: CASSEGRAKTDTQYF.

As for this clonotype: A read error is possible here, since a much larger clone lies one base away. The CDR3 carries no conserved terminal phenylalanine or tryptophan, so it likely arises from a read error. V gene TRBV4-3 combines with J gene TRBJ2-5; D remains ambiguous. The V and J ends lost 0 bases and 9 bases respectively, with 17 bases between them. Per the germline V gene, CDR1 is LGHNA and CDR2 is YSLEER. CDR3 size: 15 residues. Here the CDR3 DNA reads TGCGCCAGCAGCCAAGATCTTGGGTCCACTGGCCCCCAGTACTAC. Its translation is CASSQDLGSTGPQYY.

This clonotype turned up a few times. This may come from a read error, since a much larger clone is one base off. This sequence joins TRBV27 and TRBJ2-5; D may be TRBD2 (6 bases). CDR1 MNHEY and CDR2 SMNVEV come from the germline V gene (reference sequence). This CDR3 comprises 14 residues. The chain's CDR3 is CASCLWGGQETQYF. The CDR3 nucleotides are TGTGCCAGCTGTTTATGGGGAGGCCAAGAGACCCAGTACTTC.

This clonotype was picked up many times. The V gene is TRBV27, the J gene TRBJ1-3; no definite D call. This CDR3 has 14 amino acids. Looked up from germline, CDR1 is MNHEY and CDR2 is SMNVEV (reference sequence). Trimming pared 0 bases from V and 0 bases from J, leaving 3 bases between. The CDR3 region has the DNA TGTGCCAGCAGTTTATCTGGCTCTGGAAACACCATATATTTT. Its translation: CASSLSGSGNTIYF.

This clonotype was observed at least ten times. The V gene is TRBV9, the J gene TRBJ2-5; the match to TRBD2 covers 7 bases. The CDR3 consists of 14 residues. J gave up 4 bases and V 4 bases, and 7 bases lay outside the gene matches. Germline values: CDR1 SGDLS, CDR2 YYNGEE. The CDR3 reads CASSPGGSGETQYF. The CDR3 DNA reads as TGTGCCAGCAGCCCCGGCGGGAGCGGAGAGACCCAGTACTTC.

Note on this clonotype: A much larger clone differs by one base, so this may be a read error. Without the conserved terminal phenylalanine or tryptophan, this CDR3 likely stems from a read error. This chain uses TRBV19 with TRBJ1-5; 7 nucleotides line up with TRBD1. This CDR3 comprises 13 residues. The V gene's germline CDR1 is LNHDA and CDR2 SQIVND (reference sequence). Trimming cost V 3 bases and J 7 bases; bases outside gene matches: 3. CDR3 sequence: CASSIAGGQPQHL. The CDR3 DNA sequence: TGTGCCAGTAGTATCGCAGGGGGACAGCCCCAGCATCTT.

This clonotype has more than one count but fewer than ten. This sequence may be a read error, since a much larger clone differs from it by one base. This chain uses TRBV6-1 with TRBJ2-2, with 8 bases that match TRBD2. V lost 5 bases and J lost 5; bases outside the gene matches: 13. CDR1 is MNHNS, CDR2 SASEGT, per germline. There are 17 residues in the CDR3. This CDR3 is CASSSRTSLEDTGELFF. The CDR3 DNA follows: TGTGCCAGCAGTTCGCGGACTAGCCTGGAAGATACCGGGGAGCTGTTTTTT.

On this clonotype: Possible read error: a much larger clone is one base away. The chain uses TRBV2 and TRBJ1-6; TRBD1 might be the D (6 bases). Between the trimmed V and J ends, which lost 2 bases and 12 bases, there was a span of 17 bases. Germline V CDR1 and CDR2: SNHLY, FYNNEI. The CDR3 is 15 residues long. CDR3 region: CASSEFGQPGVPLHF. The CDR3, as DNA: TGTGCCAGCAGTGAATTCGGACAGCCTGGTGTACCCCTCCACTTT. Together with reference TRBV2 and TRBJ1-6, the CDR3 gives the full variable domain: EPEVTQTPSHQVTQMGQEVILRCVPISNHLYFYWYRQILGQKVEFLVSFYNNEISEKSEIFDDQFSVERPDGSNFTLKIRSTKLEDSAMYFCASSEFGQPGVPLHFGNGTRLTVT.

This clonotype appeared a few times. This chain connects TRBV7-9 to TRBJ2-1; D tentatively reads TRBD1 or TRBD2 (5 bases each). Trimming took off 4 bases at V and 3 bases at J, with 10 bases between the two ends. This CDR3 is 14 amino acids long. CDR1 is SEHNR and CDR2 is FQNEAQ in the germline V gene (reference sequence). The CDR3 spells CASSWDPGYNEQFF. The CDR3 DNA follows: TGTGCCAGCAGCTGGGACCCAGGCTACAATGAGCAGTTCTTC.

Many counts were recorded for this clonotype. V usage is TRBV15 and J usage is TRBJ1-4; TRBD1 matches 7 bases. The germline CDR1 and CDR2 sequences are LNHNV and YYDKDF (reference sequence). The junction had 12 bases not matched to a gene; V was cut back by 4 bases and J by 4 bases. The CDR3 is made up of 17 amino acids. CDR3: CATSINRGSGFNEKLFF. CDR3 DNA sequence: TGTGCCACCAGCATAAACAGGGGATCGGGTTTTAATGAAAAACTGTTTTTT.

This clonotype is medium-sized within its sample. The rearrangement links TRBV4-3 to TRBJ2-3, with 8 bases identical to TRBD2. The J segment lost 6 bases and the V segment lost 0 bases, leaving 14 bases of the junction unmatched. This CDR3 is 18 amino acids long. CDR1 is LGHNA, CDR2 YSLEER, per germline. CDR3 DNA: TGCGCCAGCAGCCAAGAAGGATCTGGTGGCGGGGGGACCGATACGCAGTATTTT. This gives the protein CASSQEGSGGGGTDTQYF.

As regards this clonotype: A clone one base away is much larger, so this may be a read error. The CDR3 ends on some other residue instead of the conserved phenylalanine or tryptophan, so this is likely a read error. This rearrangement joins TRBV7-9 to TRBJ2-5; no clear D. This CDR3 region has 12 residues. Germline lookup yields CDR1 SEHNR and CDR2 FQNEAQ (reference sequence). V was clipped by 5 bases and J by 2 bases, with 6 bases between them. The CDR3 nucleotides read TGTGCCAGCAGCCGATTACAAGAGACCCAGTACTCC. This codes for CASSRLQETQYS.

Worth noting for this clonotype: This may stem from a read error, because a much larger clone lies one nucleotide away. The rearrangement links TRBV2 to TRBJ1-5, with D possibly being TRBD1 (6 bases). The CDR3 covers 14 residues. Germline CDR1 SNHLY, CDR2 FYNNEI. Here the CDR3 DNA reads TGTGCCAGCAGTGAAGGGGACAAAAATCGGCCCCAGCATTTT. Its protein product is CASSEGDKNRPQHF.

This clonotype was seen a few times. V gene TRBV4-1 combines with J gene TRBJ1-1; perhaps TRBD1 as D (5 bases). V was pared by 1 base and J by 4 bases, with 16 bases between. The length of the CDR3 is 16 residues. The germline V gene encodes CDR1 MGHRA and CDR2 YSYEKL. CDR3 loop: CASSQVELTGGTEAFF. In nucleotides, the CDR3 is TGCGCCAGCAGCCAAGTGGAGCTAACCGGGGGCACTGAAGCTTTCTTT.

Many counts were recorded for this clonotype. This sequence joins TRBV4-1 and TRBJ2-1; maybe TRBD2 (6 bases). This CDR3 has 13 amino acids. CDR1 is MGHRA, CDR2 YSYEKL, per germline. Trimming removed 5 bases at V and 11 bases at J, with 16 bases between. CDR3 region: CASSGSSAEKQFF. The CDR3, as DNA: TGCGCCAGCAGCGGATCTAGCGCGGAAAAGCAGTTCTTC.

This clonotype was detected many times. This chain links TRBV6-2 or TRBV6-3 with TRBJ2-5; D tentatively reads TRBD1 or TRBD2 (5 bases each). The CDR3 runs 14 residues. Germline loops: CDR1 MNHEY, CDR2 SVGEGT. Deletions cut 6 bases from V and 6 bases from J, with 17 bases between. Here the CDR3 reads CASSGGSGLKTQYF. DNA of the CDR3: TGTGCCAGCAGCGGCGGGTCAGGGTTGAAGACCCAGTACTTC.

This clonotype has at least ten counts. The V gene is TRBV27, the J gene TRBJ1-5, with D unclear. Germline V gene sequence: CDR1 MNHEY, CDR2 SMNVEV (reference sequence). This CDR3 spans 13 amino acids. V gave up 2 bases and J gave up 6 bases, with 8 bases separating them. The CDR3 loop reads CASSLAGSQPQHF. Here the CDR3 DNA reads TGTGCCAGCAGTTTAGCCGGGTCTCAGCCCCAGCATTTT.